Listed here are 2 T cell receptor beta chains from one sample, sequenced in a study of T cell responses to AZD1222 COVID-19 vaccine. Data came from immunoSEQ multiplex PCR; TCRdb stores just in-frame clones and leaves some out. The table shows approximately 200,000 clones, with roughly 90% occurring only once. The input for sequencing was peripheral blood, taken 28 days after the second AZD1222 dose. Receptors were obtained from an adult who received the AZD1222 COVID-19 vaccine.

The chain recombines TRBV6-5 with TRBJ1-6; TRBD1 is a possible D gene (5 bases). This CDR3 spans 13 amino acids. Trimming stripped 3 bases from V and 7 bases from J, with 7 bases between. The germline V gene encodes CDR1 MNHEY and CDR2 SVGAGI. This chain's CDR3 is CASSYWGNSPLHF. Written as DNA, the CDR3 is TGTGCCAGCAGTTATTGGGGGAATTCACCCCTCCACTTT.

V and J are TRBV21-1 and TRBJ2-7; the table names TRBD1, a call not compared with the DNA. TRBV21-1 counts as a pseudogene. This CDR3 is built from 15 residues. This CDR3 reads CASSKDRGQSYEQYF. The CDR3 DNA sequence: TGTGCCAGCAGCAAGGATAGGGGCCAATCCTACGAGCAGTACTTC.